Below, 29 T cell receptor beta chains from the same sample are listed, as sequenced in a study of T cell repertoires in cytomegalovirus infection (dated by TCRdb to between 2018 and 2020). Their antigens are not known. The treatment or condition label for this specimen denotes: in vitro stimulation with specific CMV peptide epitopes to enrich CMV-specific T cells. TCRdb names Illumina HiSeq 1500 as the instrument used. The public sequencing data were trimmed at Q25 with fastp and processed into clonotypes with MiXCR by TCRdb, which kept only in-frame beta chains. Each CDR3 protein gets just one entry, which takes the most common genes and DNA from the rows behind it. Present in this sample are a few hundred thousand distinct CDR3 sequences, 30% to 35% of which were seen just once. The ten largest clones capture under 20% of the sample. Material: cultured PBMCs, obtained from culture after CMV antigen stimulation. The receptor source for this set is a human donor in good health (CMV status not recorded). Some clones in this sample may be carry-over from other donors' samples.

This sequence joins TRBV12-3 or TRBV12-4 and TRBJ2-1, with D possibly called TRBD1 or TRBD2 (6 bases each). V lost 8 bases and J 4 bases, leaving 18 bases between the germline ends. CDR3 size: 15 residues. The CDR3 region is CASQQGTRGYNEQFF. The CDR3 nucleotides are TGTGCCAGCCAACAGGGAACGCGGGGTTACAATGAGCAGTTCTTC.

This clonotype was found a few times. The gene calls are TRBV10-3 and TRBJ2-1, with 9 bases aligning to TRBD1. This CDR3 comprises 16 residues. V trimming: 2 bases; J trimming: 8 bases; junction bases outside the gene matches: 10. Germline CDR1 ENHRY, CDR2 SYGVKD. For the CDR3, the DNA is TGTGCCATCAGTGAGAGGGAGACGGACAGGGGCTATGAGCAGTTCTTC. Translated, it gives CAISERETDRGYEQFF.

V is TRBV11-3 and J is TRBJ2-2, with TRBD2 matching over 9 bases. Trimming at V came to 5 bases and at J to 5 bases, leaving 6 bases not matched to a gene. The CDR3 is made up of 15 amino acids. Germline V gives CDR1 SGHNT, CDR2 YENEEA. The CDR3: CASSQASGKTGELFF. CDR3 DNA: TGTGCCAGCAGCCAGGCTAGCGGGAAGACCGGGGAGCTGTTTTTT.

This chain links TRBV2 with TRBJ2-7; 11 bases are shared with TRBD2. Looked up from germline, CDR1 is SNHLY and CDR2 is FYNNEI. The CDR3 consists of 15 residues. Trimming took 6 bases from V and 2 from J; bases not matched to a gene: 6. The CDR3 DNA reads TGTGCCAGCAGCAAGGGACTAGCGGAAGCCTACGAGCAGTACTTC. Its translation is CASSKGLAEAYEQYF.

This clonotype has at least ten counts. The chain links TRBV7-9 to TRBJ2-2, with 10 bases lining up with TRBD1. The CDR3 has 18 residues. With 2 bases clipped from V and 4 bases from J, the junction kept 10 bases outside the gene matches. Germline lookup yields CDR1 SEHNR and CDR2 FQNEAQ (reference sequence). This CDR3 is CASSLLRDRGCCTGELFF. In DNA form, the CDR3 reads TGTGCCAGCAGCTTATTGAGGGACAGGGGATGTTGCACCGGGGAGCTGTTTTTT.

Points on this clonotype: It may be a read error: a sequence one base away is much more abundant. The chain recombines TRBV7-2 with TRBJ2-1, with D maybe TRBD2 (6 bases). V was shortened by 5 bases and J by 9 bases, with 14 bases between the two germline ends. Germline V gene data show CDR1 as SGHTA and CDR2 as FQGNSA. The CDR3 consists of 13 residues. This CDR3 reads CTSSQGVEGEQFF. The DNA for the CDR3 is TGTACCAGCAGCCAAGGAGTGGAGGGTGAGCAGTTCTTC. The variable domain in full, with the rest retrieved from reference TRBV7-2 and TRBJ2-1, is GAGVSQSPSNKVTEKGKDVELRCDPISGHTALYWYRQSLGQGLEFLIYFQGNSAPDKSGLPSDRFSAERTGGSVSTLTIQRTQQEDSAVYLCTSSQGVEGEQFFGPGTRLTVL.

This clonotype came up a few times. The chain has TRBV5-4 and TRBJ2-1; the match to TRBD2 covers 13 bases. V gave up 7 bases and J gave up 14 bases; unmatched junction bases: 9. Germline values: CDR1 SGHNT, CDR2 YYREEE (reference sequence). The CDR3 length is 13 residues. The CDR3 protein is CASGGGLAGREFF. CDR3 DNA: TGTGCCAGCGGAGGGGGACTAGCGGGACGGGAGTTCTTC.

About this clonotype itself: This may be a read error: a much more frequent sequence differs by one nucleotide. This chain uses TRBV7-2 with TRBJ2-1, with D perhaps TRBD1 or TRBD2 (7 bases each). The ends were cut back, 1 base at V and 6 bases at J, with 19 bases in the middle. The CDR3 covers 17 residues. Per germline, CDR1 SGHTA and CDR2 FQGNSA. CDR3 loop: CASSLGPGGGPINEQFF. The CDR3 DNA reads TGTGCCAGCAGCTTAGGGCCAGGGGGAGGGCCGATCAATGAGCAGTTCTTC.

The sample holds a few counts of this clonotype. This rearrangement joins TRBV19 to TRBJ1-5, with 7 bases aligning to TRBD1. The CDR3 has 15 amino acids. V lost 7 bases to trimming and J lost 3 bases; unmatched junction nucleotides: 9. Germline-derived CDR1 and CDR2 are LNHDA and SQIVND (reference sequence). The CDR3 bases are TGTGCCAGTAAATGGGTCGACAGGGACAATCAGCCCCAGCATTTT. It specifies CASKWVDRDNQPQHF.

The chain has TRBV5-4 and TRBJ2-2; no firm D call. Trimming stripped 0 bases from V and 3 bases from J, with 9 bases between. CDR3 length: 15 amino acids. CDR1 and CDR2 (germline): SGHNT, YYREEE (reference sequence). The CDR3 nucleotides are TGTGCCAGCAGCTTGGATGTCCGGCACACCGGGGAGCTGTTTTTT. This encodes CASSLDVRHTGELFF.

This clonotype occurred a few times. V and J are TRBV11-2 and TRBJ2-3, with 12 bases aligning to TRBD2. V shed 1 base and J 1 base; nucleotides not matched to a gene: 12. The CDR3 sequence is 20 residues long. Germline V gives CDR1 SGHAT, CDR2 FQNNGV. The CDR3 nucleotides are TGTGCCAGCAGCTTAGCACTACGGCTAGCGGGAGGGCCGGGCACAGATACGCAGTATTTT. This translates into CASSLALRLAGGPGTDTQYF.

This clonotype was seen a handful of times. The V and J genes are TRBV20-1 and TRBJ2-1, with TRBD2 matching 8 bases. V lost 6 bases, J lost 9 bases, and 10 bases stayed unmatched. The CDR3 consists of 13 residues. The germline V gene has CDR1 DFQATT and CDR2 SNEGSKA (reference sequence). The CDR3 DNA is TGCAGTGCGTACGGGAGGGCAAAAGTTGAGCAGTTCTTC. This translates into CSAYGRAKVEQFF.

The chain joins TRBV20-1 to TRBJ1-6; 10 bases match TRBD1. The V segment lost 2 bases and the J segment 4 bases; nucleotides outside the gene matches: 8. This CDR3 contains 17 residues. Looked up from germline, CDR1 is DFQATT and CDR2 is SNEGSKA (reference sequence). CDR3 bases: TGCAGTGCTAGACGGACAGGGGGGAACTTTTATAATTCACCCCTCCACTTT. Its translation is CSARRTGGNFYNSPLHF.

V gene TRBV12-3 or TRBV12-4 combines with J gene TRBJ2-1; D uncertain. The CDR3 sequence is 15 residues long. V was cut by 2 bases and J by 4 bases, with 12 bases left in between. CDR3 bases: TGTGCCAGCAGTTTAAGACTGACGGCTTACAATGAGCAGTTCTTC. It is translated as CASSLRLTAYNEQFF.

The rearrangement uses TRBV4-3 and TRBJ1-4, with a weak D call TRBD1 (5 bases). The germline V gene encodes CDR1 LGHNA and CDR2 YSLEER. CDR3 length: 15 amino acids. Trimming removed 0 bases at V and 7 bases at J, with 12 bases between. The CDR3 nucleotides are TGCGCCAGCAGCCAAGAAGGGCAGGGCGGTGAAAAACTGTTTTTT. Amino acid sequence: CASSQEGQGGEKLFF.

The chain is built from TRBV2 and TRBJ1-1, with TRBD1 matching 7 bases. CDR3 length equals 15 residues. V trimming: 7 bases; J trimming: 2 bases; junction bases outside the gene matches: 10. CDR1 is SNHLY and CDR2 is FYNNEI in the germline V gene. The CDR3 bases are TGTGCCAGCACCTCGGAGGGGGCCGGTAACACTGAAGCTTTCTTT. Its translation is CASTSEGAGNTEAFF.

The V gene is TRBV2, the J gene TRBJ2-2; 12 nucleotides agree with TRBD2. V shed 6 bases and J 4 bases; nucleotides not matched to a gene: 12. Germline CDR1 and CDR2: SNHLY and FYNNEI. The CDR3 has 18 residues. CDR3 in DNA: TGTGCCAGCAGCAAAAGGCTAGCGGGAGGGCAAGGCACCGGGGAGCTGTTTTTT. Protein: CASSKRLAGGQGTGELFF.

This clonotype has just a few counts. The V gene is TRBV28, the J gene TRBJ1-5; perhaps TRBD1 as D (5 bases). V lost 1 base and J lost 3, with 13 bases in between. Germline CDR1 MDHEN, CDR2 SYDVKM. CDR3 size: 16 residues. The CDR3 DNA reads TGTGCCAGCAGTTTATCCGGGACCTCATACAATCAGCCCCAGCATTTT. Translating gives CASSLSGTSYNQPQHF.

A note on this clonotype: One end of the junction is discordant with germline, which a read error may explain. V is TRBV4-3 and J is TRBJ2-1, with TRBD1 as a possible D gene (5 bases). The germline gives CDR1 LGHNA, CDR2 YSLEER. CDR3 length: 13 residues. CDR3 protein: CASSQHKGNGQFF. CDR3 nucleotide sequence: TGCGCCAGCAGCCAACACAAGGGGAATGGGCAGTTCTTC.

This clonotype was detected ten times or more. This rearrangement joins TRBV7-2 to TRBJ2-7; either TRBD1 or TRBD2 may supply D (5 bases each). The germline V gene encodes CDR1 SGHTA and CDR2 FQGNSA. V lost 1 base and J lost 7, with 14 bases in between. This CDR3 contains 14 residues. In nucleotides, the CDR3 is TGTGCCAGCAGCTTAGTTGGGGGAGTAGGTGAGCAGTACTTC. This sequence encodes CASSLVGGVGEQYF.

The table lists this clonotype with many counts. The rearrangement links TRBV4-1 to TRBJ2-1; D call uncertain. Trimming shortened V by 4 bases and J by 5 bases, and 12 bases separated the two germline ends. Looked up from germline, CDR1 is MGHRA and CDR2 is YSYEKL. CDR3 length equals 14 residues. CDR3: CASSPRISNNEQFF. DNA of the CDR3: TGCGCCAGCAGCCCACGAATAAGCAACAATGAGCAGTTCTTC.

The rearrangement uses TRBV20-1 and TRBJ1-6, with D possibly TRBD1 on 5 matching bases. The germline gives CDR1 DFQATT, CDR2 SNEGSKA (reference sequence). The V end lost 4 bases, the J end lost 14 bases, and 21 bases lay between the germline ends. The length of the CDR3 is 14 residues. CDR3 nucleotides: TGCAGTGCTAACGCGGGCCAGGGTCGGATCACCCTCCACTTT. Its translation is CSANAGQGRITLHF.

The chain uses TRBV20-1 and TRBJ1-2; D might be TRBD1 (6 bases). CDR3 length: 12 residues. Germline lookup yields CDR1 DFQATT and CDR2 SNEGSKA (reference sequence). V lost 3 bases to trimming and J lost 6 bases, with 11 bases between them. CDR3 in DNA: TGCAGTGCTAGGGCGTACAGGGATGGCTACACCTTC. It specifies CSARAYRDGYTF.

This clonotype was counted ten times or more. This chain joins TRBV7-2 and TRBJ2-7; TRBD2 agrees at 9 bases. Germline V gives CDR1 SGHTA, CDR2 FQGNSA. With V trimmed by 4 bases and J by 0 bases, 4 bases remained unmatched. The CDR3 has 15 residues. The CDR3: CASSSRSGGSYEQYF. In nucleotides, the CDR3 is TGTGCCAGCAGCTCACGTAGCGGGGGCTCCTACGAGCAGTACTTC.

In its sample, this clonotype was seen a few times. The rearrangement joins TRBV28 to TRBJ1-4, with a tentative D call TRBD1 (6 bases). Germline assignment: CDR1 MDHEN and CDR2 SYDVKM. The CDR3 loop spans 14 amino acids. Trimming stripped 6 bases from V and 0 bases from J, with 8 bases between. CDR3 sequence: CASRWTATNEKLFF. The CDR3, as DNA: TGTGCCAGCAGGTGGACAGCAACTAATGAAAAACTGTTTTTT.

The chain couples TRBV5-3 to TRBJ2-5; 8 nucleotides agree with TRBD2. TRBV5-3 qualifies as an ORF whose function is uncertain. The V segment lost 8 bases and the J segment 7 bases; nucleotides outside the gene matches: 19. There are 16 residues in the CDR3. CDR3 DNA sequence: TGTGCCAGCAGCGCCGGGAGGGGCAGGGGTGGCGTGACCCAGTACTTC. The encoded protein is CASSAGRGRGGVTQYF.

This chain uses TRBV19 with TRBJ2-1; 10 nucleotides agree with TRBD2. V lost 10 bases and J lost 9; bases outside the gene matches: 12. Germline CDR1 and CDR2: LNHDA and SQIVND (reference sequence). The CDR3 is 14 residues long. CDR3 protein: CATYRTSGMGEQFF. The CDR3 region has the DNA TGTGCCACCTATAGGACTAGCGGAATGGGTGAGCAGTTCTTC.

The chain links TRBV7-2 to TRBJ2-3; the match to TRBD2 covers 9 bases. Germline V gives CDR1 SGHTA, CDR2 FQGNSA. After removal of 3 bases from V and 6 bases from J, the junction contained 7 bases not matched to a gene. The length of the CDR3 is 15 residues. CDR3 nucleotides: TGTGCCAGCAGCTTGTTTAGCGGGAGTGTGGATACGCAGTATTTT. Amino acid sequence: CASSLFSGSVDTQYF.

V is TRBV19 and J is TRBJ2-3; 8 bases are shared with TRBD2. With V trimmed by 2 bases and J by 2 bases, 6 bases remained unmatched. The germline CDR1 and CDR2 sequences are LNHDA and SQIVND (reference sequence). This CDR3 spans 16 amino acids. DNA for the CDR3: TGTGCCAGTAGTATAAATGGAGCGGGAGTCACAGATACGCAGTATTTT. Translating gives CASSINGAGVTDTQYF.